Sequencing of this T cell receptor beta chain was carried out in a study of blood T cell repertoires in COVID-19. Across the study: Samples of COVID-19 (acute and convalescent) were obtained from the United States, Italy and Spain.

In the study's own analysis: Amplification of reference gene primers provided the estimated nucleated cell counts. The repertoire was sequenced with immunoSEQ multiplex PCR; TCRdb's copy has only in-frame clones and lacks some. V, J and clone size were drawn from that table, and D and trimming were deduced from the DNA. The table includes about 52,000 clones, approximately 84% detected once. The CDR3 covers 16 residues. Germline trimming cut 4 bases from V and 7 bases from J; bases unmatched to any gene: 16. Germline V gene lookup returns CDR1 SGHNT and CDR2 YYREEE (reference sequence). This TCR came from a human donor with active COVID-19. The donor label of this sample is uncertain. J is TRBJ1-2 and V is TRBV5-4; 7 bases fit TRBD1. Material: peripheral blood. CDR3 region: CASSAGTVINLGGYTF. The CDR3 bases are TGTGCCAGCAGCGCGGGGACAGTTATTAATCTGGGTGGCTACACCTTC.